These T cell receptor beta chains were read from a single sample in a study of CD8+ T cells in alopecia areata. Produced via immunoSEQ multiplex PCR; TCRdb's table is partial and in-frame only. The data show about 180,000 clones, 50% to 70% seen once. The sample was CD4+ T cells sorted from blood, taken at week 0. These receptors came from a human donor with alopecia areata. CDR3s include the opening cysteine and the closing phenylalanine or tryptophan. D genes are given only for firm matches. Clone sizes are given selectively: once, few, many, or a class where the clone is expanded.

j_call clone_size d_call v_call cdr3_aa cdr3_nt
TRBJ2-3 . . TRBV20-1 CSAPRGVTQYF TGCAGTGCCCCGAGGGGGGTCACGCAGTATTTT
TRBJ1-2 . . TRBV4-3 CASSHLGGNSYGYTF TGCGCCAGCAGCCATTTGGGAGGGAACTCCTATGGCTACACCTTC
TRBJ2-3 . . TRBV7-6 CASRSGATDTQYF TGTGCCAGCAGGTCGGGAGCGACAGATACGCAGTATTTT
TRBJ1-4 . TRBD1 TRBV2 CASTHRDRNEKLFF TGTGCCAGCACCCACCGGGACAGGAACGAAAAACTGTTTTTT
TRBJ1-2 . . TRBV6-5 CASRVGATNYGYTF TGTGCCAGCAGGGTCGGGGCGACGAACTATGGCTACACCTTC
TRBJ2-1 . TRBD2 TRBV6-5 CASRGTSGGFEQFF TGTGCCAGCAGGGGGACTAGCGGGGGTTTTGAGCAGTTCTTC
TRBJ1-1 few . TRBV7-8 CASSLIDGGNTEAFF TGTGCCAGCAGCTTAATCGACGGGGGAAACACTGAAGCTTTCTTT
TRBJ2-2 . . TRBV4-3 CASSQNTGELFF TGCGCCAGCAGCCAAAACACCGGGGAGCTGTTTTTT
TRBJ2-7 few . TRBV10-3 CAISPVPRGYEQYF TGTGCCATCAGTCCGGTCCCGAGGGGTTACGAGCAGTACTTC
TRBJ2-7 few TRBD1 TRBV20-1 CSAGTGSDEYF TGCAGTGCCGGGACAGGATCCGATGAGTACTTC
TRBJ2-7 . . TRBV30 CAWNAGLTYEQYF TGTGCCTGGAATGCCGGTCTCACCTACGAGCAGTACTTC
TRBJ1-4 . . TRBV29-1 CSVEEGEKLFF TGCAGCGTTGAAGAAGGGGAAAAACTGTTTTTT
TRBJ2-7 few . TRBV29-1 CSAAPGGTTYEQYF TGCAGCGCCGCCCCAGGGGGGACAACCTACGAGCAGTACTTC
TRBJ1-1 . . TRBV30 CAWTSGPNTEAFF TGTGCCTGGACCTCCGGCCCGAACACTGAAGCTTTCTTT
TRBJ2-5 . TRBD2 TRBV29-1 CSVRLSGGETQYF TGCAGCGTCCGGTTGTCGGGGGGAGAGACCCAGTACTTC
TRBJ2-1 . . TRBV30 CAWSVWDRFYNEQFF TGTGCCTGGAGTGTATGGGACCGGTTCTACAATGAGCAGTTCTTC
TRBJ1-5 . TRBD1 TRBV19 CASSIVTGMNQPQHF TGTGCCAGTAGTATAGTGACAGGGATGAATCAGCCCCAGCATTTT
TRBJ1-2 few . TRBV9 CASGQLNYGYTF TGTGCCAGCGGACAGCTCAACTATGGCTACACCTTC
TRBJ1-1 . . TRBV5-1 CASSLGQQNTEAFF TGCGCCAGCAGCTTGGGACAACAGAACACTGAAGCTTTCTTT
TRBJ2-7 . . TRBV5-1 CASSLPTAYEQYF TGCGCCAGCAGCTTGCCCACGGCCTACGAGCAGTACTTC
TRBJ2-7 . . TRBV6-6 CASSYSQGRDEQYF TGTGCCAGCAGTTACTCGCAGGGCCGGGACGAGCAGTACTTC
TRBJ2-7 . . TRBV19 CATTARGSYEQYF TGTGCCACTACGGCGCGGGGATCCTACGAGCAGTACTTC
TRBJ2-7 . . TRBV18 CASSPGLRTYEQYF TGTGCCAGCTCACCGGGACTCCGGACCTACGAGCAGTACTTC
TRBJ2-7 . TRBD2 TRBV10-2 CASSLASGGSEQYF TGCGCCAGCAGTCTCGCTAGCGGGGGCTCCGAGCAGTACTTC
TRBJ1-2 . TRBD1 TRBV30 CAWSPIRGQGIGYTF TGTGCCTGGAGTCCGATTCGGGGACAGGGGATTGGCTACACCTTC
TRBJ2-3 . . TRBV29-1 CSVEYSLTDTQYF TGCAGCGTGGAATACAGTCTCACAGATACGCAGTATTTT
TRBJ1-5 . . TRBV23-1 CASSGQGQKIFFQPQHF TGCGCCAGCAGCGGCCAAGGACAGAAAATTTTCTTTCAGCCCCAGCATTTT
TRBJ2-5 . . TRBV27 CASRRRPQETQYF TGTGCCAGCAGAAGGAGGCCCCAAGAGACCCAGTACTTC
TRBJ2-1 . . TRBV28 CASSLVPSYNEQFF TGTGCCAGCAGTTTAGTCCCCTCCTACAATGAGCAGTTCTTC
TRBJ2-3 few . TRBV29-1 CSMGSADTQYF TGCAGCATGGGGTCCGCGGATACGCAGTATTTT
TRBJ2-7 . TRBD2 TRBV11-1 CASSWGTSGTYEQYF TGTGCCAGCAGCTGGGGGACTAGCGGGACCTACGAGCAGTACTTC
TRBJ2-3 few . TRBV6-5 CASSMMGRTDTQYF TGTGCCAGCAGTATGATGGGGCGGACAGATACGCAGTATTTT
TRBJ2-7 . . TRBV29-1 CSVEDLRGGEQYF TGCAGCGTTGAAGATCTCCGTGGCGGCGAGCAGTACTTC
TRBJ2-1 . . TRBV4-3 CASTLSRASYNEQFF TGCGCCAGCACCTTGTCGCGCGCCTCCTACAATGAGCAGTTCTTC
TRBJ1-6 . . TRBV30 CAWGDGRNSPLHF TGTGCCTGGGGGGACGGAAGGAATTCACCCCTCCACTTT
TRBJ1-2 . . TRBV29-1 CSVEGGQGIEGYTF TGCAGCGTTGAAGGGGGGCAGGGGATAGAGGGCTACACCTTC
TRBJ2-7 . TRBD1 TRBV7-2 CASSLVVRSGGEEQYF TGTGCCAGCAGCTTAGTAGTCAGGTCAGGGGGAGAAGAGCAGTACTTC